The present T cell receptor (beta chain) was sequenced within a study of T cell changes during pregnancy in multiple sclerosis. This clone was detected many times. Trimming removed 4 bases from V and 1 base from J, with 13 bases in between. CDR1 is KGHSH, CDR2 LQKENI, per germline. This CDR3 contains 15 residues. Method: immunoSEQ multiplex PCR; TCRdb's copy keeps in-frame clones and lacks some. The table records some 95,000 clones, almost 95% of them present only once. V usage is TRBV18 and J usage is TRBJ1-1; possibly TRBD1 for D (6 bases). This material consisted of peripheral blood, taken in the first trimester of pregnancy. The sequence came from a female donor with multiple sclerosis, enrolled in a pregnancy study. The CDR3 region is CASSQARTENTEAFF. In nucleotides, the CDR3 is TGTGCCAGCTCACAAGCCAGGACAGAGAACACTGAAGCTTTCTTT.